This TCR beta chain was observed in a study of blood T cells in healthy people across ages. Turning to the study itself: T cells yielded about one barcoded beta molecule per two cells through template switching.

In the case of this clonotype: Its cognate antigen is unknown.

The authors ran a second PCR of about 6 to 11 cycles using a sample-barcoded 5' primer and a J-beta primer mix. From each sample, at least 3 million paired-end reads containing CDR3 were obtained. TCRdb redid the calling of the 5' RACE reads with MiXCR, one entry per CDR3 protein. The sample contains roughly 800,000 distinct CDR3 sequences, nearly 60% of which appear only once. CDR1 and CDR2 (germline): ENHRY, SYGVKD. With V trimmed by 5 bases and J by 7 bases, 13 bases remained unmatched. The CDR3 contains 15 residues. Study-wide results and caveats: While age rose, TCR beta diversity per million T cells dropped in a roughly linear way.

The material sequenced was blood. The chain is built from TRBV10-3 and TRBJ2-7, with 8 bases lining up with TRBD2. The receptor was derived from a man aged 30-40 years in good health. The DNA for the CDR3 is TGTGCCATCAGTAAAGCGGGAGAGAATTACAATGAGCAGTACTTC. Protein sequence: CAISKAGENYNEQYF.